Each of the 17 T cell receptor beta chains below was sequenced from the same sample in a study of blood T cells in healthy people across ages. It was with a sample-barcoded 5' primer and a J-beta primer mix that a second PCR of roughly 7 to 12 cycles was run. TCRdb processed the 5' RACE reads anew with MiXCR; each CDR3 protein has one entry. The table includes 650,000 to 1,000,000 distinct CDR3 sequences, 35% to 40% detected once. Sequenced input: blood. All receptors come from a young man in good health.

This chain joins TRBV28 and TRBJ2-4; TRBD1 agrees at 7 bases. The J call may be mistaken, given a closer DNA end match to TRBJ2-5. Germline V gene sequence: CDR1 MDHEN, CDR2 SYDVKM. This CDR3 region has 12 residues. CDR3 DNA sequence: TGTGCCAGCGGAGCAGGGGGTGAGACCCAGTACTTC. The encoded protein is CASGAGGETQYF.

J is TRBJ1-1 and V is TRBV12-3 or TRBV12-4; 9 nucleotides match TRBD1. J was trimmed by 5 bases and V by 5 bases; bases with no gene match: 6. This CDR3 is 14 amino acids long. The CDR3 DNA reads TGTGCCAGCAGTCCGCCGGGACAGGGAACTGAAGCTTTCTTT. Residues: CASSPPGQGTEAFF.

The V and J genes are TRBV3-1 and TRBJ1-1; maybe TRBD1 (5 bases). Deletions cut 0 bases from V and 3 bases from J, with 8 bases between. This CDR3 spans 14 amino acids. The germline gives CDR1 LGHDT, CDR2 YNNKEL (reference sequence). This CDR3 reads CASSQDLGDTEAFF. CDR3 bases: TGTGCCAGCAGCCAAGATCTGGGGGACACTGAAGCTTTCTTT.

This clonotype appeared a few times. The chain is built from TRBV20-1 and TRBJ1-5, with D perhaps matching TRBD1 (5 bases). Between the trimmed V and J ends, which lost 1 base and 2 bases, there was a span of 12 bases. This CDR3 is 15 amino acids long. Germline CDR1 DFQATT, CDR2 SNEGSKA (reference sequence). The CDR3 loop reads CSARAVGARNQPQHF. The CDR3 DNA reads TGCAGTGCTAGAGCCGTCGGGGCCCGCAATCAGCCCCAGCATTTT.

CDR3 DNA: TGCGCCAGCATGGGACCGGATGGCTACACCTTC. It yields the protein CASMGPDGYTF. V and J are TRBV10-2 and TRBJ1-2; tentative D call: TRBD1 (5 bases). The CDR3 is 11 amino acids. Trimming took 7 bases from V and 6 from J, leaving 9 bases between them. Germline V lookup: CDR1 WSHSY, CDR2 SAAADI.

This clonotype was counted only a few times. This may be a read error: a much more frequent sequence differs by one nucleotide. The CDR3 loop is CSAESDPQAQYF. CDR3 in DNA: TGCAGCGCTGAGTCAGATCCTCAGGCGCAGTATTTT. The chain has TRBV29-1 and TRBJ2-3; D gene uncertain. V lost 7 bases and J lost 10, with 18 bases in between. Per the germline V gene, CDR1 is SQVTM and CDR2 is ANQGSEA. This CDR3 comprises 12 residues.

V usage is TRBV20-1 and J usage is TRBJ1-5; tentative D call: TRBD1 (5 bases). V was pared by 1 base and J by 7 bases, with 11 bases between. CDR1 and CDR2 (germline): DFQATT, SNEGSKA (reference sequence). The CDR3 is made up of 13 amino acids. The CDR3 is CSARGRRGQPQHF. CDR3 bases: TGCAGTGCTAGAGGGAGGAGGGGCCAGCCCCAGCATTTT.

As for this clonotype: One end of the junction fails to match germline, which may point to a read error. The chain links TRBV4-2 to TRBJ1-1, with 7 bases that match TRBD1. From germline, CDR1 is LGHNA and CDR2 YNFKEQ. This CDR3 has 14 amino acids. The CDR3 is CASSQDRRGTGAFF. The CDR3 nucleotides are TGTGCCAGCAGCCAGGACAGGAGAGGGACTGGAGCTTTCTTT.

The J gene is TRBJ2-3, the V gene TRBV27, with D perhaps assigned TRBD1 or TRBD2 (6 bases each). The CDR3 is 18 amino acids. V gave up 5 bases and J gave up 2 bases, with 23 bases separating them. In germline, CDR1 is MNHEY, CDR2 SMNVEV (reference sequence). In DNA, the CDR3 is TGTGCCAGCAGTACCGTAGCCGGGGGCAGGGCCCCCACAGATACGCAGTATTTT. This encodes CASSTVAGGRAPTDTQYF.

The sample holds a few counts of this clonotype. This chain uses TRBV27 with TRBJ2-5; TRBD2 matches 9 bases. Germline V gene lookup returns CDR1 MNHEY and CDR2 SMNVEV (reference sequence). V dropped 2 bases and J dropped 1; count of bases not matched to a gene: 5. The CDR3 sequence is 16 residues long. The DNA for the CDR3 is TGTGCCAGCAGTTTAAGAGCGGGGGGCCCCCAAGAGACCCAGTACTTC. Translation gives CASSLRAGGPQETQYF.

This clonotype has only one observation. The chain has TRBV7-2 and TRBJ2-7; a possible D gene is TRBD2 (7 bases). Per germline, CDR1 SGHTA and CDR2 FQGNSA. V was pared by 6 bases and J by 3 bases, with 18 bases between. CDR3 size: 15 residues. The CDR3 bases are TGTGCCAGCAGGAGGGGGGGGCAGGGTTACTACGAGCAGTACTTC. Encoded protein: CASRRGGQGYYEQYF.

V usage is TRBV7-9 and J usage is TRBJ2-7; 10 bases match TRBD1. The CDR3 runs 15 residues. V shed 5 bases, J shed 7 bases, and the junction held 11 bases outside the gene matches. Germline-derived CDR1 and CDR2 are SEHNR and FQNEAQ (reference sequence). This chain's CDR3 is CASSHGGTGVDEQYF. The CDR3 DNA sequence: TGTGCCAGCAGCCACGGAGGGACAGGGGTTGATGAGCAGTACTTC.

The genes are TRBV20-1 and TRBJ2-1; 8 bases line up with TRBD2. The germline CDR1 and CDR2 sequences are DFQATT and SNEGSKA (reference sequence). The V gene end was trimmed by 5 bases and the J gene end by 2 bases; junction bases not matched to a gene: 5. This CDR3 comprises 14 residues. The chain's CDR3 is CSADPLAAYNEQFF. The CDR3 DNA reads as TGCAGTGCTGACCCACTAGCGGCCTACAATGAGCAGTTCTTC.

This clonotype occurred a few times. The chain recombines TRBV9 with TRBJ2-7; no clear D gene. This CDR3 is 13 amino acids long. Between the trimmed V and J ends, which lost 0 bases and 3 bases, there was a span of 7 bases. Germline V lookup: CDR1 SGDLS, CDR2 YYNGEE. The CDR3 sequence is CASSVGGFYEQYF. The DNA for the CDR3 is TGTGCCAGCAGCGTAGGGGGTTTCTACGAGCAGTACTTC.

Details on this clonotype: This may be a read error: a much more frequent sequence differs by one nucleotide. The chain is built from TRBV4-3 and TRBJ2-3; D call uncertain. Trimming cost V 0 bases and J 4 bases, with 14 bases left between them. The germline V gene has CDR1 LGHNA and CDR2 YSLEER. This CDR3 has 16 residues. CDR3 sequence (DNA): TGCGCCAGCAGCCAAGATGTCCGGGTCGGCGCAGATACGCAGTATTTT. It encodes CASSQDVRVGADTQYF.

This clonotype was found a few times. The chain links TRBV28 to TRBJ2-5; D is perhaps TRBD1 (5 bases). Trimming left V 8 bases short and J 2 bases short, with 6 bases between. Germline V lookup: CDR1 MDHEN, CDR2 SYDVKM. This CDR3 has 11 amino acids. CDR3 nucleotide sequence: TGTGCCAGCGGACAACAAGAGACCCAGTACTTC. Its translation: CASGQQETQYF.

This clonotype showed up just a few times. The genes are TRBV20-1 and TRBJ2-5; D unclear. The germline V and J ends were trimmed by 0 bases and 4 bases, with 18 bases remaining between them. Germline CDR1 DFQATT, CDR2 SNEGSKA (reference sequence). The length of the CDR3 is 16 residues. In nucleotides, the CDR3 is TGCAGTGCTAGAGATACCGCAAGCTTGGGTTTAGAGACCCAGTACTTC. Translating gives CSARDTASLGLETQYF.